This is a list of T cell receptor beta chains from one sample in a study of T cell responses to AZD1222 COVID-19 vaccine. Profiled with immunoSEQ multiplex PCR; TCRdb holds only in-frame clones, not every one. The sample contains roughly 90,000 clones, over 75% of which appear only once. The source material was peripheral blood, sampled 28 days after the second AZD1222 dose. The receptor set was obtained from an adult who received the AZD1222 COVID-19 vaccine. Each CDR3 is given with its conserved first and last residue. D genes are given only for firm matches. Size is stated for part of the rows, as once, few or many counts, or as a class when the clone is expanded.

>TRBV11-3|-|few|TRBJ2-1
TGTGCCAGCAGCTTAGATTCTAGACAAGCGGAGCCCTCCTACAATGAGCAGTTCTTC
CASSLDSRQAEPSYNEQFF
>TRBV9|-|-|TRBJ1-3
TGTGCCAGCAGCGTCCTTCCGGACTCTGGAAACACCATATATTTT
CASSVLPDSGNTIYF
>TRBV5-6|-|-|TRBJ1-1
TGTGCCAGCAGCTTGATACAGTCTGGGGCTTTCTTT
CASSLIQSGAFF
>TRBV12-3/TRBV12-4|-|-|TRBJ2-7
TGTGCCAGCAGTTTTGGGGCCTACGAGCAGTACTTC
CASSFGAYEQYF
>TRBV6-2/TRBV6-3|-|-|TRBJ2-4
TGTGCCAGCAGCACCCTGTCGGAGGTCAAAAACATTCAGTACTTC
CASSTLSEVKNIQYF
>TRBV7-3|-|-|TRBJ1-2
TGTGCCAGCAGCCCCCGAGAGAACTATGGCTACACCTTC
CASSPRENYGYTF
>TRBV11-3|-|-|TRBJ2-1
TGTGCCAGCAGCTTAGGGTCTGCTGAGAACAATGAGCAGTTCTTC
CASSLGSAENNEQFF
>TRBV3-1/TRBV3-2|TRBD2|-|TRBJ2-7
TGTGCCAGCAGCCAAGAGTGGGGGGGAGGCCAGTACTTC
CASSQEWGGGQYF
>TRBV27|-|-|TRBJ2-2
TGTGCCAGCAGTCCGGGGACCGTGAACACCGGGGAGCTGTTTTTT
CASSPGTVNTGELFF
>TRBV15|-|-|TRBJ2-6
TGTGCCAGCAGCCCCAAAACAGGCTCTGGGGCCAACGTCCTGACTTTC
CASSPKTGSGANVLTF
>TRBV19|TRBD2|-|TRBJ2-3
TGTGCCAGTAGCACCCCGCTAGCGGGAGGGCCAGGGGCAGATACGCAGTATTTT
CASSTPLAGGPGADTQYF
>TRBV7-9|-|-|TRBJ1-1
TGTGCCAGCAGCTTAGTACCAGGACAGGAAGCTTTCTTT
CASSLVPGQEAFF
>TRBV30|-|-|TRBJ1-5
TGTGCCTGGGACCAAGGGCCCAATCAGCCCCAGCATTTT
CAWDQGPNQPQHF
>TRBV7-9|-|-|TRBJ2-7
TGTGCCAGCAGCTTTATGGGCCGAGGCGAGCAGTACTTC
CASSFMGRGEQYF
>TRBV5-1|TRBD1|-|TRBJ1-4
TGCGCCAGCAGCTTGGAGGGGACAGGTGGACTGTTTTTT
CASSLEGTGGLFF
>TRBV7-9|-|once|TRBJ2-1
TGTGCCAGCAGACGGGCAGGGTCCTACAATGAGCAGTTCTTC
CASRRAGSYNEQFF
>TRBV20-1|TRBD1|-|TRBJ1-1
TGCAGTGCTAGTCCCTTTGGGACAGGGAAGACGACTGAAGCTTTCTTT
CSASPFGTGKTTEAFF
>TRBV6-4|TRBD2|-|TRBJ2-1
TGTGCCAGCAGCCGACTAGCGGGAAACTCCTACAATGAGCAGTTCTTC
CASSRLAGNSYNEQFF
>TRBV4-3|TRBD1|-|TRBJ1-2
TGCGCCAGCAGCCAAGAAACGCGTCAGGGGGTATACACCTTC
CASSQETRQGVYTF
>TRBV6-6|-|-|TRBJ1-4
TGTGCCAGCAGCCGTACAACTACTAATGAAAAACTGTTTTTT
CASSRTTTNEKLFF
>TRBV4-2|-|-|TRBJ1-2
TGTGCCAGCAGCCAAGCGGGGCCGGCGAACTATGGCTACACCTTC
CASSQAGPANYGYTF
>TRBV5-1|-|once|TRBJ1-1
TGCGCCAGCAGCTTGGCCCAGGCTCTTGGGAACACTGAAGCTTTCTTT
CASSLAQALGNTEAFF
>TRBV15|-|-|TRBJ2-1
TGTGCCACCAGCAGATCCCGACCAATAGCGATCTACAATGAGCAGTTCTTC
CATSRSRPIAIYNEQFF
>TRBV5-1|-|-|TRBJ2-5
TGCGCCAGCAGGGGTGAGGAGACCCAGTACTTC
CASRGEETQYF
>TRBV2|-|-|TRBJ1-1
TGTGCCAGCAGCCCTTACAGGGAGGGCACTGAAGCTTTCTTT
CASSPYREGTEAFF
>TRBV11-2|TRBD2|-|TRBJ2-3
TGTGCCAGCAGCTTGAAAGGGCGGGAGGGAGGAAATACGCAGTATTTT
CASSLKGREGGNTQYF
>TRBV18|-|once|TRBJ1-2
TGTGCCAGCTCCCCCCGATCCGCGGACTATGGCTACACCTTC
CASSPRSADYGYTF
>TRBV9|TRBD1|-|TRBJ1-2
TGTGCCAGCAGCGATGACAGGGAGGGAGCCTATGGCTACACCTTC
CASSDDREGAYGYTF
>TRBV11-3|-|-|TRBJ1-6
TGTGCCAGCAGCTTACAAGCTCCGAGGTCCTATAATTCACCCCTCCACTTT
CASSLQAPRSYNSPLHF
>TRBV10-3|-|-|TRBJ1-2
TGTGCCATCACCCTGGACGCGCCCAGCGGAGGCGGCTACACCTTC
CAITLDAPSGGGYTF
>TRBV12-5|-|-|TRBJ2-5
TGTGCTAGTGGTTTGCGGGAGACCCAGTACTTC
CASGLRETQYF
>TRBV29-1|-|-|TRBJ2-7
TGCAGCGTAGGGCGTCTTGGGAGCTACGAGCAGTACTTC
CSVGRLGSYEQYF
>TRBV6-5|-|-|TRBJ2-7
TGTGCCAGCAGGGATAGTGGGAGAGTGGGCGAGTACTTC
CASRDSGRVGEYF
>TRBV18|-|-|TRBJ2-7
TGTGCCAGCTCACTCTCTGTGGGGGGTGCCCACGAGCAGTACTTC
CASSLSVGGAHEQYF
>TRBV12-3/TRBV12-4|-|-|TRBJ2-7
TGTGCCAGCAGCCCTGACAGGACCTACGAGCAGTACTTC
CASSPDRTYEQYF
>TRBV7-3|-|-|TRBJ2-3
TGTGCCAGCAGCCGCGACAGGGAGGCGGATACGCAGTATTTT
CASSRDREADTQYF
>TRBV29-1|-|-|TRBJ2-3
TGCAGCGTTGAAGGGGGGCTGGCCGCAGATACGCAGTATTTT
CSVEGGLAADTQYF
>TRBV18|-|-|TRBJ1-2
TGTGCCAGCTCACCACGGCAGGGCCCAAAGGTGGTTTATGGCTACACCTTC
CASSPRQGPKVVYGYTF
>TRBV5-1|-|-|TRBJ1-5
TGCGCCAGCAGCTTGTCGGGGGACATAAATCAGCCCCAGCATTTT
CASSLSGDINQPQHF
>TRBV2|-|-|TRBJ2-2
TGTGCCAGCAGTGTGGACATTCGGGACGTCGGGGAGCTGTTTTTT
CASSVDIRDVGELFF
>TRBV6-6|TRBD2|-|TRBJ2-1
TGTGCCAGCAGTTCCAGCGGGGGGATAATATACAATGAGCAGTTCTTC
CASSSSGGIIYNEQFF
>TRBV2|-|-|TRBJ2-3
TGTGCCAGCAGAAACCGGGGCCCAACCGATACGCAGTATTTT
CASRNRGPTDTQYF
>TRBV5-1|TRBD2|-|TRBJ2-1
TGCGCCAGCAGCGCCGGGGCAAAGCGGGAGGGATACAATGAGCAGTTCTTC
CASSAGAKREGYNEQFF
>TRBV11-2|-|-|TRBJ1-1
TGTGCCAGCAGCTTAAGTGTGGGGGCGAGGACTGAAGCTTTCTTT
CASSLSVGARTEAFF
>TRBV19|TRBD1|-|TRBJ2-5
TGTGCCAGTAGTATTGGACAGGGGCGCCAAGAGACCCAGTACTTC
CASSIGQGRQETQYF
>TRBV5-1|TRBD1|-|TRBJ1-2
TGCGCCAGCAGCTCCCTGACAGGGGCCAGGTATGGCTACACCTTC
CASSSLTGARYGYTF
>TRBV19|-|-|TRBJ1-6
TGTGCCAGTAGTATCCAGGGGTCTCTGGCGGGTTCACCCCTCCACTTT
CASSIQGSLAGSPLHF
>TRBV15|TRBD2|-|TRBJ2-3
TGTGCCACCAGCAGGGGGGGGGACGCGGATACGCAGTATTTT
CATSRGGDADTQYF
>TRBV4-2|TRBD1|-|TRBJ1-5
TGTGCCAGCAGCCACGACAGGGCCAACCAGCCCCAGCATTTT
CASSHDRANQPQHF
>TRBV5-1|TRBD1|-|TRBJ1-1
TGCGCCAGCACCTCCGATGGACAGGGTTGGGCTTTCTTT
CASTSDGQGWAFF
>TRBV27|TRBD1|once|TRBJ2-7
TGTGCCAGCAGTCCAACTACAGGGGTGATCTACGAGCAGTACTTC
CASSPTTGVIYEQYF
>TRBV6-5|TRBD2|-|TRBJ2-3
TGTGCCAGCAGGGGATTAGCGGGAGAATCAGATACGCAGTATTTT
CASRGLAGESDTQYF
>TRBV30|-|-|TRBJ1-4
TGTGCCTGGAGGAAGAGGGCGGGTGGTGAAAAACTGTTTTTT
CAWRKRAGGEKLFF
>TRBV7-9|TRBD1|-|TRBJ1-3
TGTGCCAGCAGCTTTGTGGGGGTTTGGGACAGGGCTGGAAACACCATATATTTT
CASSFVGVWDRAGNTIYF
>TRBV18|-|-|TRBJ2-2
TGTGCCAGCTCACCACGAAGCCGGGGCGGGGACACCGGGGAGCTGTTTTTT
CASSPRSRGGDTGELFF
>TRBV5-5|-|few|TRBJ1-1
TGTGCCAGCAGCCCGGGACGCCCCCCCACTGAAGCTTTCTTT
CASSPGRPPTEAFF
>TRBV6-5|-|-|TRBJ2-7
TGTGCCAGCAGTTCTTTTCTTGCCGGGACCTACGAGCAGTACTTC
CASSSFLAGTYEQYF
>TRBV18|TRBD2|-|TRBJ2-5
TGTGCCAGTAAAAAGCAGCGGGAGGTCGGGGAGACCCAGTACTTC
CASKKQREVGETQYF
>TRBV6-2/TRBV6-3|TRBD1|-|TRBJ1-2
TGTGCCAGCAGTTACCGGGACAGCTATGGCTACACCTTC
CASSYRDSYGYTF
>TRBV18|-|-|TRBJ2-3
TGTGCCAGCTCACCCGGAGCACCTAGCACAGATACGCAGTATTTT
CASSPGAPSTDTQYF